The 25 T cell receptor beta chains given below trace back to one sample, sequenced in a study of Tregs in tolerant kidney transplant recipients. Some clones are missing from TCRdb's copy, which holds only in-frame ones; the method was immunoSEQ multiplex PCR. This sample's clone table lists more than 45,000 clones. The input for sequencing was CD4+ T cells from blood, taken before the transplant. The receptors were sampled from a human donor who received a combined kidney and bone marrow transplant.

Comments on this clone: Coverage ceases 3 residues before the CDR3 finishes, and the germline J gene fills in the end. The V call is TRBV7-3, the J call TRBJ1-1, with a tentative D call TRBD1 (6 bases). Germline loops: CDR1 SGHTA, CDR2 FQGTGA. V lost 5 bases and J lost 1, with 8 bases in between. The CDR3 runs to 13 residues. CDR3 DNA (partial): TGTGCCAGCAGCCTGGGACAGAACACTGAA. This sequence encodes CASSLGQNTE. The CDR3, in full, reads CASSLGQNTEAFF.

Comment on this clone: The sequence runs out 3 residues before the end of the CDR3; the remainder is reconstructed from the germline J gene. The chain uses TRBV19 and TRBJ2-3; TRBD1 matches 8 bases. Trimming cost V 6 bases and J 7 bases; bases outside gene matches: 6. Germline V CDR1 and CDR2: LNHDA, SQIVND (reference sequence). The CDR3 sequence is 13 residues long. The sequenced CDR3 bases are TGTGCCAGTAGAATGACAGGGGCAAATACG. Translating gives CASRMTGANT. The complete CDR3 reads CASRMTGANTQYF.

On this clone: The read halts 3 residues ahead of the CDR3 end, with the missing end drawn from the germline J gene. V is TRBV19 and J is TRBJ2-7; 10 bases are shared with TRBD1. With V trimmed by 8 bases and J by 5 bases, 9 bases remained unmatched. The CDR3 is 14 amino acids. Germline CDR1 is LNHDA and CDR2 is SQIVND (reference sequence). This CDR3 is CASRPTGGGHEQYF. The sequenced CDR3 bases are TGTGCCAGTCGACCGACAGGGGGCGGGCACGAG.

Regarding this clone: The CDR3 end lies 3 residues beyond the end of the read and is filled in from the germline J gene. This chain joins TRBV7-3 and TRBJ2-2, with 10 bases that match TRBD2. Germline lookup yields CDR1 SGHTA and CDR2 FQGTGA. The CDR3 runs to 16 residues. Germline trimming cut 3 bases from V and 4 bases from J; bases unmatched to any gene: 5. The CDR3: CASSFWLAGATGELFF. The sequenced CDR3 bases are TGTGCCAGCAGCTTTTGGCTAGCGGGGGCCACCGGGGAG.

As regards this clone: The CDR3 goes on 3 residues after the read ends, and that part is filled in from the germline J gene. V usage is TRBV20-1 and J usage is TRBJ2-2, with 9 bases identical to TRBD2. The V and J ends lost 6 bases and 4 bases, in that order; junction bases with no gene match: 12. This CDR3 region has 16 residues. CDR1 and CDR2 from the germline V gene are DFQATT and SNEGSKA (reference sequence). This CDR3 is CSAAGPTSGLTGELFF. The covered CDR3 bases are TGCAGTGCCGCCGGGCCGACTAGCGGTCTCACCGGGGAG.

On this clone itself: The read finishes 3 residues shy of the CDR3 end, and the germline J gene is used to complete it. This sequence joins TRBV7-9 and TRBJ2-5; 7 bases fit TRBD1. Looked up from germline, CDR1 is SEHNR and CDR2 is FQNEAQ (reference sequence). This CDR3 comprises 14 residues. Germline trimming cut 1 base from V and 3 bases from J; bases unmatched to any gene: 2. This chain's CDR3 is CASSLVTGKETQYF. The part of the CDR3 DNA that was read is TGTGCCAGCAGCTTAGTGACAGGGAAAGAGACC. Together with reference TRBV7-9 and TRBJ2-5, the CDR3 gives the full variable domain: DTGVSQNPRHKITKRGQNVTFRCDPISEHNRLYWYRQTLGQGPEFLTYFQNEAQLEKSRLLSDRFSAERPKGSFSTLEIQRTEQGDSAMYLCASSLVTGKETQYFGPGTRLLVL.

With regard to this clone: The read ends 3 residues shy of where the CDR3 ends; the end is completed using the germline J gene. V gene TRBV10-3 combines with J gene TRBJ1-1; 10 bases line up with TRBD1. Losses at the gene ends were 8 bases for V and 5 bases for J; bases not matched to a gene: 11. The CDR3 has 15 amino acids. Germline CDR1 ENHRY, CDR2 SYGVKD. CDR3 residues: CAIAQLGTGETEAFF. The covered CDR3 bases are TGTGCCATCGCTCAACTCGGGACAGGGGAAACTGAA.

Worth noting for this clone: Read sequence stops 3 residues before the CDR3 end, and the germline J gene provides the missing end. The chain recombines TRBV29-1 with TRBJ2-3; 9 positions agree with TRBD2. In germline, CDR1 is SQVTM, CDR2 ANQGSEA. V shed 6 bases and J 1 base; nucleotides not matched to a gene: 8. This CDR3 spans 15 amino acids. The covered CDR3 bases are TGCAGCGTGGCCCGACAGCGGGAGGGCACAGATACG. Amino acid sequence: CSVARQREGTDT. The full-length CDR3 reads as CSVARQREGTDTQYF.

A word on this clone: Read data end 3 residues before the CDR3 end; the end is taken from the germline J gene. The gene calls are TRBV7-3 and TRBJ1-1; TRBD1 is a possible D gene (5 bases). Germline CDR1 reads SGHTA; CDR2 reads FQGTGA. Trimming took off 0 bases at V and 5 bases at J, with 13 bases between the two ends. The CDR3 loop spans 15 amino acids. CDR3 bases read: TGTGCCAGCAGCTTAACGGCCGACAGTGAAACTGAA. Protein sequence: CASSLTADSETE. The whole CDR3 region reads CASSLTADSETEAFF.

To note about this clone: The sequence runs out 3 residues before the end of the CDR3; the remainder is reconstructed from the germline J gene. The genes are TRBV5-1 and TRBJ1-4, with 9 bases fitting TRBD1. Germline trimming cut 4 bases from V and 8 bases from J; bases unmatched to any gene: 9. There are 15 residues in the CDR3. CDR1 is SGHRS, CDR2 YFSETQ, per germline. CDR3 bases read: TGCGCCAGCAGCACCGGGACAGGGCAGAGCGAAAAA. It specifies CASSTGTGQSEK. The complete CDR3 sequence is CASSTGTGQSEKLFF. Filled out from reference TRBV5-1 and TRBJ1-4, the complete variable domain reads KAGVTQTPRYLIKTRGQQVTLSCSPISGHRSVSWYQQTPGQGLQFLFEYFSETQRNKGNFPGRFSGRQFSNSRSEMNVSTLELGDSALYLCASSTGTGQSEKLFFGSGTQLSVL.

Points on this clone: The CDR3 end lies 3 residues beyond the end of the read and is filled in from the germline J gene. The J gene is TRBJ2-7, the V gene TRBV2; D is possibly TRBD1 (6 bases). Germline V lookup: CDR1 SNHLY, CDR2 FYNNEI. This CDR3 spans 13 amino acids. Deletions cut 1 base from V and 2 bases from J, with 6 bases between. The CDR3 sequence: CASSEGTAYEQYF. The covered CDR3 bases are TGTGCCAGCAGTGAAGGGACAGCCTACGAG.

In the case of this clone: From the germline J gene comes the end of the CDR3, since the read stops 3 residues before it. This sequence joins TRBV29-1 and TRBJ2-7, with D possibly TRBD1 on 5 matching bases. CDR1 SQVTM and CDR2 ANQGSEA come from the germline V gene. The CDR3 contains 14 residues. The germline V and J ends were trimmed by 7 bases and 2 bases, with 18 bases remaining between them. Partial CDR3 DNA: TGCAGCGCAACAGGTAAAGAATTTGCCTACGAG. The encoded protein is CSATGKEFAYE. The full CDR3 protein is CSATGKEFAYEQYF.

For this clone: The observed sequence ends 3 residues before the CDR3 terminus, with the missing tail filled in from the germline J gene. This chain joins TRBV19 and TRBJ2-6, with TRBD1 matching 7 bases. CDR3 length equals 17 residues. Germline CDR1 reads LNHDA; CDR2 reads SQIVND (reference sequence). With V trimmed by 8 bases and J by 0 bases, 10 bases remained unmatched. The CDR3 spells CASAEWDSPSGANVLTF. The sequenced CDR3 bases are TGTGCCAGTGCCGAATGGGACAGCCCCTCTGGGGCCAACGTC.

CDR3 bases read: TGCGCCAGCAGCTTCCCCAGCGGAAACACCGGGGAG. Encoded protein: CASSFPSGNTGE. The whole CDR3 sequence reads CASSFPSGNTGELFF. V usage is TRBV5-1 and J usage is TRBJ2-2, with D possibly being TRBD2 (5 bases). With the read ending 3 residues before the CDR3 end, the germline J gene is used to fill in that end. With 2 bases removed from V and 2 bases from J, the gap between germline ends came to 10 bases. This CDR3 region has 15 residues. Germline loops: CDR1 SGHRS, CDR2 YFSETQ. Complete variable domain (other parts from reference TRBV5-1 and TRBJ2-2): KAGVTQTPRYLIKTRGQQVTLSCSPISGHRSVSWYQQTPGQGLQFLFEYFSETQRNKGNFPGRFSGRQFSNSRSEMNVSTLELGDSALYLCASSFPSGNTGELFFGEGSRLTVL.

Notes on this clone: The CDR3 end is not reached by the read, which stops 3 residues before it; the germline J gene fills it in. The chain has TRBV29-1 and TRBJ2-5; 9 bases are shared with TRBD2. The CDR3 length is 13 residues. Germline CDR1 is SQVTM and CDR2 is ANQGSEA. V dropped 4 bases and J dropped 4; count of bases not matched to a gene: 4. CDR3 sequence reads: CSVGIAGAETQYF. CDR3 DNA (partial): TGCAGCGTTGGGATAGCGGGAGCAGAGACC. The full variable domain, its missing parts supplied by reference TRBV29-1 and TRBJ2-5, is SAVISQKPSRDICQRGTSLTIQCQVDSQVTMMFWYRQQPGQSLTLIATANQGSEATYESGFVIDKFPISRPNLTFSTLTVSNMSPEDSSIYLCSVGIAGAETQYFGPGTRLLVL.

Details on this clone: Read data end 3 residues before the CDR3 end; the end is taken from the germline J gene. The chain is built from TRBV19 and TRBJ2-7, with a possible D match to TRBD1 (6 bases). The CDR3 contains 14 residues. CDR1 and CDR2 from the germline V gene are LNHDA and SQIVND (reference sequence). V lost 3 bases to trimming and J lost 3 bases, with 12 bases between them. CDR3 DNA (partial): TGTGCCAGTAGTATGATCGGGGACAACTACGAG. Its protein product is CASSMIGDNYE. The CDR3 in full is CASSMIGDNYEQYF. Together with reference TRBV19 and TRBJ2-7, the CDR3 gives the full variable domain: DGGITQSPKYLFRKEGQNVTLSCEQNLNHDAMYWYRQDPGQGLRLIYYSQIVNDFQKGDIAEGYSVSREKKESFPLTVTSAQKNPTAFYLCASSMIGDNYEQYFGPGTRLTVT.

With regard to this clone: The read falls 3 residues short of the CDR3 end, and the missing part is taken from the germline J gene. This chain connects TRBV27 to TRBJ2-2, with a tentative D call TRBD2 (6 bases). The CDR3 loop spans 15 amino acids. Trimming pared 7 bases from V and 4 bases from J, leaving 16 bases between. The germline V gene encodes CDR1 MNHEY and CDR2 SMNVEV (reference sequence). Partial CDR3 DNA: TGTGCCAGCAATAAAGGACTGGGGGGCACCGGGGAG. Translating it yields CASNKGLGGTGE. Given in full, the CDR3 is CASNKGLGGTGELFF.

Regarding this clone: The read comes to an end 3 residues before the CDR3 does, leaving the germline J gene to fill in the end. This chain joins TRBV7-2 and TRBJ2-5; tentatively, D is TRBD2 (6 bases). Trimming took 3 bases from V and 0 from J, leaving 8 bases between them. This CDR3 is 14 amino acids long. Germline loops: CDR1 SGHTA, CDR2 FQGNSA. This chain's CDR3 is CASSFSGYQETQYF. Partial CDR3 DNA: TGTGCCAGCAGCTTTAGCGGCTACCAAGAGACC.

As concerns this clone: The CDR3 extends 3 residues past the end of the read, so its final part is completed from the germline J gene. V and J are TRBV5-1 and TRBJ2-3; the D gene could be TRBD1 or TRBD2 (5 bases each). Looked up from germline, CDR1 is SGHRS and CDR2 is YFSETQ. Trimming removed 7 bases from V and 2 bases from J, with 14 bases in between. This CDR3 contains 14 residues. The CDR3 sequence: CASGARGVTDTQYF. The part of the CDR3 DNA that was read is TGCGCCAGCGGGGCTAGGGGAGTCACAGATACG.

A word on this clone: The sequence runs out 3 residues before the end of the CDR3; the remainder is reconstructed from the germline J gene. The genes are TRBV7-9 and TRBJ1-4, with a weak D call TRBD1 (6 bases). CDR1 is SEHNR, CDR2 FQNEAQ, per germline (reference sequence). The CDR3 is 14 residues long. V was shortened by 4 bases and J by 8 bases, with 14 bases between the two germline ends. Partial CDR3 DNA: TGTGCCAGCAGCTCAGGGGCCCTCGGGGAAAAA. Residues: CASSSGALGEK. The CDR3 in full is CASSSGALGEKLFF.

For this clone: The CDR3 end is not reached by the read, which stops 3 residues before it; the germline J gene fills it in. The rearrangement uses TRBV7-2 and TRBJ1-2, with a weak D call TRBD1 (5 bases). Deletions cut 1 base from V and 6 bases from J, with 6 bases between. The CDR3 spans 12 residues. In germline, CDR1 is SGHTA, CDR2 FQGNSA. The sequenced CDR3 bases are TGTGCCAGCAGCTTAGGGGGCGATGGC. Its translation is CASSLGGDG. The full-length CDR3 reads as CASSLGGDGYTF.

For this clone: The CDR3 goes on 3 residues after the read ends, and that part is filled in from the germline J gene. The rearrangement joins TRBV2 to TRBJ1-5, with TRBD1 matching over 8 bases. Per the germline V gene, CDR1 is SNHLY and CDR2 is FYNNEI. V was clipped by 6 bases and J by 7 bases; unmatched bases: 2. The CDR3 runs 12 residues. The CDR3 spells CASRGQGQPQHF. The sequenced CDR3 bases are TGTGCCAGCAGAGGACAGGGCCAGCCC.

With respect to this clone: The read is 3 residues too short to cover the CDR3 end, so that end is filled in from the germline J gene. V usage is TRBV20-1 and J usage is TRBJ2-3; TRBD1 aligns across 10 bases. V gave up 1 base and J gave up 2 bases; unmatched junction bases: 3. Per germline, CDR1 DFQATT and CDR2 SNEGSKA (reference sequence). The CDR3 contains 15 residues. The CDR3 sequence: CSARAGQGTTDTQYF. CDR3 DNA (partial): TGCAGTGCTAGAGCGGGACAGGGGACCACAGATACG.

Concerning this clone itself: The junction shows a germline mismatch at one end, possibly a read error. The read stops 3 residues short of the end of the CDR3; the missing end is completed from the germline J gene. The chain recombines TRBV7-7 with TRBJ2-3; 8 bases are a match to TRBD1. This CDR3 is 15 amino acids long. Per germline, CDR1 SSHAT and CDR2 FNYEAQ (reference sequence). CDR3 sequence reads: CASSLGTGSTDTQYF. The sequenced CDR3 bases are TGTGCTAGCAGCCTCGGGACAGGAAGCACAGATACG.

As regards this clone: The read comes to an end 3 residues before the CDR3 does, leaving the germline J gene to fill in the end. The V call is TRBV20-1, the J call TRBJ2-7; D not resolved. V lost 3 bases, J lost 6 bases, and 18 bases lay in between. The CDR3 length is 14 residues. Germline lookup yields CDR1 DFQATT and CDR2 SNEGSKA (reference sequence). CDR3 DNA, as far as it was read: TGCAGTGCTAGCGTGGGCAATAAGAAGCTCGAG. The encoded protein is CSASVGNKKLE. In full, the CDR3 is CSASVGNKKLEQYF.